The clone carrying this T cell receptor (beta chain) was seen at least ten times. Its antigen is not identified. The germline V gene encodes CDR1 LGHDT and CDR2 YNNKEL (reference sequence). Trimming removed 1 base from V and 0 bases from J; junction bases left unmatched: 2. The CDR3 extends over 15 amino acids. These data belong to a study of early T cells in non-severe SARS-CoV-2 infection. Background on the study: From unsorted whole blood, bulk RNA was sequenced, and the chains remained unpaired.

Molecules of cDNA were individually given unique molecular identifiers that were attached to them. TCRdb fed the 5' RACE reads into MiXCR, producing one record per CDR3 protein. The sample lists about 70,000 distinct CDR3 sequences, about 10% occurring once. Points from the study as a whole: Lookups in VDJdb leaned toward anti-spike CD8 responses and missed private and CD4 specificities.

This chain connects TRBV3-1 to TRBJ2-7; 8 bases are shared with TRBD1. Sequencing was carried out using whole blood. The TCR sequence derives from an adult who was a healthcare worker with PCR-confirmed SARS-CoV-2 infection or an uninfected control (not recorded which). CDR3 DNA sequence: TGTGCCAGCAGCCAAGGGGGACAGGACTCCTACGAGCAGTACTTC. Its protein is CASSQGGQDSYEQYF.